This passage covers 25 T cell receptor beta chains from one sample sequenced in a study of blood T cells in healthy people across ages. Sample-barcoded 5' priming and a J-beta primer mix drove a second PCR of 7 to 11 cycles. Via MiXCR, TCRdb re-called the 5' RACE reads, giving one row per CDR3 protein. The sample consists of just over 1 million distinct CDR3 sequences, roughly 45% of them appearing once. The sequenced sample was blood. These receptors all come from a woman aged 60-75 years in good health.

On this clonotype itself: The junction departs from germline at one end; a sequencing error may be responsible. The chain combines TRBV7-2 with TRBJ2-7; D is possibly TRBD2 (6 bases). Germline CDR1 and CDR2: SGHTA and FQGNSA. The CDR3 is made up of 17 amino acids. The DNA of the CDR3 is TGTGCCCGCAGCCTATCTGCGGGATTCCGAGTCGCCTACGAGCAGTACTTC. Translating gives CARSLSAGFRVAYEQYF.

The rearrangement links TRBV7-6 to TRBJ2-3, with D possibly matching TRBD2 (5 bases). V gave up 6 bases and J gave up 5 bases, with 9 bases separating them. The CDR3 has 12 amino acids. Germline assignment: CDR1 SGHVS and CDR2 FNYEAQ. In nucleotides, the CDR3 is TGTGCCAGCAGTCACGGGGAAGATACGCAGTATTTT. This translates into CASSHGEDTQYF.

V gene TRBV28 combines with J gene TRBJ2-7, with 9 bases lining up with TRBD1. CDR1 is MDHEN and CDR2 is SYDVKM in the germline V gene. The CDR3 contains 15 residues. V shed 3 bases, J shed 0 bases, and the junction held 3 bases outside the gene matches. CDR3 DNA: TGTGCCAGCAGTTTTGAGACAGGGGGCTCCTACGAGCAGTACTTC. Translating gives CASSFETGGSYEQYF.

CDR3 in amino acids: CASSSSGWEYF. The DNA for the CDR3 is TGTGCCAGCAGCTCGTCAGGATGGGAGTACTTC. V is TRBV7-8 and J is TRBJ2-5; D uncertain. Germline loops: CDR1 SGHVS, CDR2 FQNEAQ. The ends were cut back, 4 bases at V and 12 bases at J, with 12 bases in the middle. The length of the CDR3 is 11 residues.

The chain joins TRBV2 to TRBJ2-1; tentatively, D is TRBD1 (6 bases). Per germline, CDR1 SNHLY and CDR2 FYNNEI. Trimming removed 5 bases from V and 15 bases from J, with 26 bases in between. CDR3 size: 15 residues. The CDR3 DNA reads as TGTGCCAGCAGTCCCCAAACCCCAACGGACAGTAAAATGTTCTTC. This sequence encodes CASSPQTPTDSKMFF.

This clonotype was observed a few times. The rearrangement uses TRBV7-7 and TRBJ2-3; possible D gene TRBD1, 6 bases. The germline V gene encodes CDR1 SSHAT and CDR2 FNYEAQ (reference sequence). Trimming took 5 bases from V and 8 from J, leaving 11 bases between them. CDR3 length: 12 residues. The CDR3 nucleotides are TGTGCCAGCAGCGAGGGGGTCGGTACGCAGTATTTT. It is translated as CASSEGVGTQYF.

The chain recombines TRBV2 with TRBJ2-6, with D perhaps matching TRBD1 (6 bases). CDR1 and CDR2 (germline): SNHLY, FYNNEI. V lost 7 bases and J 3 bases, leaving 22 bases between the germline ends. The CDR3 sequence is 18 residues long. The CDR3 region is CASTLRSGEIGGANVLTF. CDR3 sequence (DNA): TGTGCCAGCACTTTGCGTTCAGGGGAGATTGGTGGGGCCAACGTCCTGACTTTC.

The chain has TRBV6-5 and TRBJ1-2; the D is unclear. The germline gives CDR1 MNHEY, CDR2 SVGAGI. V was shortened by 7 bases and J by 4 bases, with 10 bases between the two germline ends. This CDR3 region has 12 residues. CDR3 sequence reads: CASTRKGYGYTF. DNA for the CDR3: TGTGCCAGCACACGAAAGGGCTATGGCTACACCTTC.

About this clonotype itself: The junction and the germline gene differ at one end; a read error may be behind it. The chain is built from TRBV9 and TRBJ2-6, with 13 bases lining up with TRBD2. Germline assignment: CDR1 SGDLS and CDR2 YYNGEE. This CDR3 contains 15 residues. The CDR3 DNA sequence: TGTGCCAGCAGCGCCCGGACTAGCGGGAGCGGCGAGCAGTACTTT. This sequence encodes CASSARTSGSGEQYF.

This clonotype came up a few times. The chain is built from TRBV29-1 and TRBJ2-7, with D possibly called TRBD1 or TRBD2 (6 bases each). This CDR3 contains 14 residues. Trimming removed 2 bases at V and 3 bases at J, with 14 bases between. CDR1 is SQVTM and CDR2 is ANQGSEA in the germline V gene. The CDR3 DNA reads TGCAGCGTTGAATCCCGTGGGGGGCTCTACGAGCAGTACTTC. Protein sequence: CSVESRGGLYEQYF.

To note about this clonotype: This may arise from a read error, as a much more abundant clone is one base away. The chain combines TRBV7-2 with TRBJ2-5; 10 bases align to TRBD2. This CDR3 contains 16 residues. J was trimmed by 12 bases and V by 5 bases; bases with no gene match: 18. The germline gives CDR1 SGHTA, CDR2 FQGNSA. The CDR3 region has the DNA TGTGCCAGCAGCGTCCGGCTAGCGGGGGACTCCTACGAGGAGTACTTC. It translates to CASSVRLAGDSYEEYF.

On this clonotype itself: This may stem from a read error, because a much larger clone lies one nucleotide away. V usage is TRBV3-1 and J usage is TRBJ2-5; TRBD1 aligns across 9 bases. Judging by the DNA end, TRBJ2-1 fits better; the J call may be wrong. The CDR3 extends over 15 amino acids. CDR1 is LGHDT and CDR2 is YNNKEL in the germline V gene (reference sequence). The CDR3 region is CASSQGQGDQETQFF. The CDR3 DNA sequence: TGTGCCAGCAGCCAAGGACAGGGGGACCAAGAGACCCAGTTCTTC.

V usage is TRBV2 and J usage is TRBJ2-7; D is possibly TRBD1 (6 bases). Germline-derived CDR1 and CDR2 are SNHLY and FYNNEI. The CDR3 is 13 amino acids. The ends were cut back, 8 bases at V and 4 bases at J, with 15 bases in the middle. CDR3 in amino acids: CASRWTEVYEQYF. The CDR3 DNA is TGTGCCAGCCGTTGGACAGAGGTTTACGAGCAGTACTTC.

To note about this clonotype: At one end, the junction sequence differs from germline, possibly due to a read error. This chain connects TRBV19 to TRBJ2-6; 9 nucleotides align to TRBD2. Germline V lookup: CDR1 LNHDA, CDR2 SQIVND (reference sequence). The CDR3 covers 18 residues. The CDR3 DNA reads TGTGCCACCAAATCCCCGACAGGGACTAGCTCTGGGGTCAACGTCCTGACTTTC. The encoded protein is CATKSPTGTSSGVNVLTF. Complete variable domain (other parts from reference TRBV19 and TRBJ2-6): DGGITQSPKYLFRKEGQNVTLSCEQNLNHDAMYWYRQDPGQGLRLIYYSQIVNDFQKGDIAEGYSVSREKKESFPLTVTSAQKNPTAFYLCATKSPTGTSSGVNVLTFGAGSRLTVL.

This clonotype has a count of ten or more. The chain employs TRBV27 and TRBJ2-7, with 12 bases matching TRBD1. V lost 7 bases, J lost 5 bases, and 9 bases stayed unmatched. There are 15 residues in the CDR3. Germline-derived CDR1 and CDR2 are MNHEY and SMNVEV (reference sequence). Here the CDR3 reads CASKPQGQGADEQYF. CDR3 sequence (DNA): TGTGCCAGCAAACCCCAGGGACAGGGGGCGGACGAGCAGTACTTC.

This chain connects TRBV5-1 to TRBJ1-6; D is unresolved. Looked up from germline, CDR1 is SGHRS and CDR2 is YFSETQ. There are 17 residues in the CDR3. Trimming left V 4 bases short and J 2 bases short, with 16 bases between. CDR3 sequence (DNA): TGCGCCAGCAGCCCCGGGCCATCTCGGACCTATAATTCACCCCTCCACTTT. Protein: CASSPGPSRTYNSPLHF.

The V gene is TRBV6-5, the J gene TRBJ2-2; no reliable D call. Germline V gene sequence: CDR1 MNHEY, CDR2 SVGAGI. The CDR3 runs 17 residues. The V end was cut by 0 bases, the J end by 0 bases, with 11 bases between. The chain's CDR3 is CASSYSGVAANTGELFF. CDR3 nucleotide sequence: TGTGCCAGCAGTTACTCGGGCGTCGCCGCGAACACCGGGGAGCTGTTTTTT.

The V and J genes are TRBV5-4 and TRBJ2-3; weak D call: TRBD2 (6 bases). The V and J ends lost 3 bases and 2 bases respectively, with 13 bases between them. CDR1 and CDR2 (germline): SGHNT, YYREEE (reference sequence). This CDR3 is built from 15 residues. The DNA for the CDR3 is TGTGCCAGCAGCTCGGGACTCGACCTCACAGATACGCAGTATTTT. This gives the protein CASSSGLDLTDTQYF.

Only one count was recorded for this clonotype. The chain has TRBV30 and TRBJ2-7; TRBD2 aligns across 7 bases. V lost 5 bases, J lost 5 bases, and 6 bases stayed unmatched. CDR3 length: 12 residues. Germline CDR1 GTSNPN, CDR2 SVGIG (reference sequence). The DNA for the CDR3 is TGTGCCTGGGGGGAGGGAGGCCACGAGCAGTACTTC. Its translation is CAWGEGGHEQYF.

The chain joins TRBV10-3 to TRBJ2-6; D is possibly TRBD2 (5 bases). Germline lookup yields CDR1 ENHRY and CDR2 SYGVKD. The CDR3 is 16 residues long. The CDR3 nucleotides read TGTGCTATCGGAGGTATCGGGGAAGCTGGGGCCAACGTCCTGACTTTC. Its protein product is CAIGGIGEAGANVLTF.

A few counts support this clonotype. This chain connects TRBV5-1 to TRBJ2-5; D not certain. The J call may be mistaken, given a closer DNA end match to TRBJ2-7. The CDR3 runs to 14 residues. CDR1 is SGHRS, CDR2 YFSETQ, per germline. The CDR3 region has the DNA TGCGCCAGCAGCTTGGATCGGGTGACGGACGAGCAGTACTTC. Amino acids: CASSLDRVTDEQYF.

The rearrangement links TRBV29-1 to TRBJ2-1; D gene unclear. This CDR3 is built from 16 residues. Trimming removed 0 bases from V and 0 bases from J, with 12 bases in between. Germline CDR1 SQVTM, CDR2 ANQGSEA. The CDR3 sequence: CSVEEVAASSYNEQFF. For the CDR3, the DNA is TGCAGCGTTGAAGAAGTCGCGGCCAGCTCCTACAATGAGCAGTTCTTC.

The chain links TRBV5-6 to TRBJ1-2; 12 bases map to TRBD1. Looked up from germline, CDR1 is SGHDT and CDR2 is YYEEEE. The CDR3 totals 15 residues. V lost 2 bases to trimming and J lost 4 bases; unmatched junction nucleotides: 3. The CDR3 nucleotides read TGTGCCAGCAGCTTCGGGACAGGGGGCTTCTATGGCTACACCTTC. It codes for CASSFGTGGFYGYTF.

This chain uses TRBV30 with TRBJ2-4; 7 bases map to TRBD1. From germline, CDR1 is GTSNPN and CDR2 SVGIG (reference sequence). This CDR3 has 11 residues. The ends lost 0 bases at V and 15 bases at J; junction bases unmatched: 5. The CDR3 bases are TGTGCCTGGAGTGTACAGGGGCTACGGTACTTC. Protein product: CAWSVQGLRYF.

This clonotype occurred a few times. The chain couples TRBV5-1 to TRBJ1-2; D remains ambiguous. V was pared by 0 bases and J by 4 bases, with 10 bases between. Germline assignment: CDR1 SGHRS and CDR2 YFSETQ. The CDR3 extends over 14 amino acids. The CDR3: CASSLGSNRYGYTF. DNA of the CDR3: TGCGCCAGCAGCTTGGGGTCTAACCGCTATGGCTACACCTTC.